What follows are 20 T cell receptor beta chains derived from one specimen sequenced in a study of early T cells in non-severe SARS-CoV-2 infection. From the 5' RACE reads, TCRdb called clonotypes with MiXCR, one entry per CDR3 protein. The table lists 30,000 to 45,000 distinct CDR3 sequences, around 5.8% of them singletons, with 3.5% to 4.5% in the top ten. The material was whole blood, obtained at baseline. All receptors come from an adult who was a healthcare worker with PCR-confirmed SARS-CoV-2 infection or an uninfected control (not recorded which).

There are many counts of this clonotype. This chain links TRBV29-1 with TRBJ2-3; tentative D call: TRBD2 (6 bases). This CDR3 contains 15 residues. V lost 1 base, J lost 3 bases, and 14 bases lay in between. Germline CDR1 reads SQVTM; CDR2 reads ANQGSEA. CDR3 sequence: CSVEVSGMWTDTQYF. The CDR3 DNA reads TGCAGCGTTGAAGTTAGCGGCATGTGGACAGATACGCAGTATTTT.

This clonotype was counted at least ten times. The V call is TRBV23-1, the J call TRBJ2-5; D is ambiguous. TRBV23-1 is an ORF; its function is uncertain. Trimming took 0 bases from V and 1 from J, leaving 9 bases between them. This CDR3 is 15 amino acids long. CDR3 protein: CASSQSPDSQETQYF. As DNA, the CDR3 is TGCGCCAGCAGTCAATCCCCAGATAGCCAAGAGACCCAGTACTTC.

This clonotype has a handful of counts. The V call is TRBV20-1, the J call TRBJ2-3; the match to TRBD1 covers 7 bases. After removal of 0 bases from V and 6 bases from J, the junction contained 9 bases not matched to a gene. Germline V CDR1 and CDR2: DFQATT, SNEGSKA (reference sequence). The CDR3 totals 15 residues. This chain's CDR3 is CSARDPRQGADTQYF. The CDR3 DNA reads as TGCAGTGCTAGAGATCCCCGACAGGGAGCGGATACGCAGTATTTT.

The rearrangement joins TRBV12-2 to TRBJ1-3; TRBD1 is taken as the D call from the table, unchecked against the DNA. TRBV12-2 is termed a pseudogene. The length of the CDR3 is 12 residues. CDR3 in DNA: TGTGCAAGTCAAGGGGCTGGAAACACCATATATTTT. Its protein product is CASQGAGNTIYF.

In its sample, this clonotype was seen a few times. The chain has TRBV29-1 and TRBJ2-5, with D perhaps TRBD2 (5 bases). Germline CDR1 and CDR2: SQVTM and ANQGSEA. With 6 bases removed from V and 5 bases from J, the gap between germline ends came to 10 bases. This CDR3 has 11 residues. The DNA for the CDR3 is TGCAGCGTGAGGCCGGGGGAGACCCAGTACTTC. Protein sequence: CSVRPGETQYF.

This clonotype was seen only a few times. The chain carries TRBV4-1 and TRBJ2-1; 9 bases line up with TRBD2. The CDR3 contains 19 residues. CDR1 and CDR2 (germline): MGHRA, YSYEKL. Trimming at V came to 0 bases and at J to 5 bases, leaving 14 bases not matched to a gene. The CDR3 DNA reads TGCGCCAGCAGCCAAGATAGGGGACTAGCAGAAAACCTGAACAATGAGCAGTTCTTC. Its protein product is CASSQDRGLAENLNNEQFF.

This clonotype was counted at least ten times. The J gene is TRBJ2-7, the V gene TRBV7-6; D possibly matches TRBD1 or TRBD2 (5 bases each). The CDR3 runs 15 residues. Trimming shortened V by 5 bases and J by 3 bases, and 17 bases separated the two germline ends. CDR1 is SGHVS and CDR2 is FNYEAQ in the germline V gene. CDR3 amino acids: CASSLEGQVHYEQYF. The CDR3 DNA is TGTGCCAGCAGCCTAGAGGGGCAGGTACACTACGAGCAGTACTTC.

This clonotype was seen at least ten times. This rearrangement joins TRBV4-3 to TRBJ1-1; possibly TRBD1 for D (6 bases). Germline-derived CDR1 and CDR2 are LGHNA and YSLEER. V was shortened by 2 bases and J by 10 bases, with 20 bases between the two germline ends. The CDR3 loop spans 15 amino acids. The CDR3 nucleotides read TGCGCCAGCAGCCAATACTTACAGGGCTCCGAGGTAGCTTTCTTT. It encodes CASSQYLQGSEVAFF.

This clonotype was counted between two and nine times. This CDR3 reads CASSGSTPLSNHFF. The CDR3 nucleotides read TGCGCCAGCAGCGGGTCGACACCTCTGTCCAACCATTTCTTC. This chain uses TRBV5-1 with TRBJ2-1; D gene ambiguous. Trimming took off 4 bases at V and 16 bases at J, with 24 bases between the two ends. The CDR3 totals 14 residues. Germline values: CDR1 SGHRS, CDR2 YFSETQ.

This clonotype was observed many times. The rearrangement uses TRBV7-9 and TRBJ1-1; D remains ambiguous. This CDR3 contains 16 residues. Germline V gene data show CDR1 as SEHNR and CDR2 as FQNEAQ (reference sequence). The germline V and J ends were trimmed by 5 bases and 0 bases, with 16 bases remaining between them. The CDR3 DNA reads as TGTGCCAGCAGCCCCCCAGGCTTATACTTGAACACTGAAGCTTTCTTT. This encodes CASSPPGLYLNTEAFF.

This clonotype was seen at least ten times. V and J are TRBV27 and TRBJ1-2; TRBD1 aligns across 9 bases. Germline-derived CDR1 and CDR2 are MNHEY and SMNVEV (reference sequence). With V trimmed by 2 bases and J by 4 bases, 8 bases remained unmatched. The CDR3 extends over 16 amino acids. CDR3: CASSLTGQGYTYGYTF. The CDR3 region has the DNA TGTGCCAGCAGTTTAACCGGACAGGGGTACACCTATGGCTACACCTTC.

In its sample, this clonotype was seen many times. This rearrangement joins TRBV20-1 to TRBJ1-2, with D perhaps matching TRBD1 (6 bases). The CDR3 contains 13 residues. Trimming cost V 6 bases and J 8 bases, with 19 bases left between them. The germline gives CDR1 DFQATT, CDR2 SNEGSKA (reference sequence). The CDR3 reads CSARTVVPLGYTF. The CDR3 DNA reads as TGCAGTGCGAGGACAGTCGTTCCACTAGGCTACACCTTC.

Ten or more counts support this clonotype. CDR3 sequence reads: CASSMSPSYEQYF. DNA for the CDR3: TGTGCCAGCAGCATGTCCCCCTCCTACGAGCAGTACTTC. The rearrangement links TRBV7-2 to TRBJ2-7; D gene ambiguous. Germline-derived CDR1 and CDR2 are SGHTA and FQGNSA. Trimming pared 5 bases from V and 0 bases from J, leaving 8 bases between. The CDR3 covers 13 residues.

At least ten counts were recorded for this clonotype. The rearrangement joins TRBV7-2 to TRBJ2-7; 10 bases fit TRBD2. The CDR3 sequence is 18 residues long. J gave up 0 bases and V 1 base, and 9 bases lay outside the gene matches. CDR1 is SGHTA, CDR2 FQGNSA, per germline. In nucleotides, the CDR3 is TGTGCCAGCAGCTTAGAAAGCACTAGCGGGGTTAGCTCCTACGAGCAGTACTTC. Translated, it gives CASSLESTSGVSSYEQYF.

This clonotype was seen many times. The chain has TRBV29-1 and TRBJ1-6; no definite D call. This CDR3 has 17 amino acids. CDR1 and CDR2 from the germline V gene are SQVTM and ANQGSEA. The germline V and J ends were trimmed by 7 bases and 0 bases, with 19 bases remaining between them. CDR3 bases: TGCAGCGCCGCCTGTGTCCCCCGGAGCTCCTATAATTCACCCCTCCACTTT. This gives the protein CSAACVPRSSYNSPLHF.

This clonotype was seen many times. This sequence joins TRBV7-2 and TRBJ2-7; D not certain. This CDR3 has 11 amino acids. The V gene lost 3 bases and the J gene lost 3 bases, with 3 bases spanning the gap. CDR1 and CDR2 (germline): SGHTA, FQGNSA. The CDR3 protein is CASSLYYEQYF. The CDR3 coding sequence is TGTGCCAGCAGCTTGTACTACGAGCAGTACTTC.

This clonotype was observed at least ten times. V gene TRBV20-1 combines with J gene TRBJ1-6, with D possibly being TRBD1 (5 bases). CDR1 and CDR2 from the germline V gene are DFQATT and SNEGSKA (reference sequence). V gave up 0 bases and J gave up 8 bases, with 11 bases separating them. CDR3 length: 14 amino acids. The CDR3 bases are TGCAGTGCTAGAGATGGGGACTTTGATTCACCCCTCCACTTT. Encoded protein: CSARDGDFDSPLHF.

The chain has TRBV5-6 and TRBJ2-5; D possibly corresponds to TRBD1 (6 bases). Germline V gives CDR1 SGHDT, CDR2 YYEEEE. CDR3 length equals 16 residues. The V and J ends lost 3 bases and 2 bases respectively, with 17 bases between them. The CDR3 protein is CASSWGLNQGQETQYF. In nucleotides, the CDR3 is TGTGCCAGCAGCTGGGGATTAAACCAGGGGCAAGAGACCCAGTACTTC.

This clonotype was counted ten times or more. The chain couples TRBV7-2 to TRBJ2-7; D is undetermined. The germline V gene encodes CDR1 SGHTA and CDR2 FQGNSA. V gave up 6 bases and J gave up 2 bases, with 14 bases separating them. There are 14 residues in the CDR3. The CDR3 DNA reads TGTGCCAGCAGGCAAACTGACTTCCCCTACGAGCAGTACTTC. Amino acid sequence: CASRQTDFPYEQYF.

This chain joins TRBV12-3 or TRBV12-4 and TRBJ1-5; a weak D match, TRBD1 (6 bases). Trimming removed 5 bases from V and 7 bases from J, with 15 bases in between. This CDR3 has 14 residues. The CDR3 DNA sequence: TGTGCCAGCAGTCCCAACAGGGTGGAACAGCCCCAGCATTTT. Residues: CASSPNRVEQPQHF.